This paragraph covers one TCR beta chain sequence. This record comes from a study of shared clonotypes between healthy human individuals. The data were produced by immunoSEQ multiplex PCR, yet TCRdb's version contains in-frame clones alone and is incomplete. The table shows about 2.1 million clones, with approximately 92% occurring only once. Naive CD8 isolation took CD45RO-negative cells positively selected for CCR7 and excluded terminally differentiated effector memory CD45RA+ cells. Specimen: naive CD8+ T cells from PBMCs. The receptor was isolated from a man between 18 and 29 years old in good health. Some clones in this sample may be carry-over from other donors' samples.

CDR3 bases: TGTGCCAGCAGCCCGACACTAGCGGACAACACCGGGGAGCTGTTTTTT. It specifies CASSPTLADNTGELFF. This chain joins TRBV7-2 and TRBJ2-2; 8 nucleotides match TRBD2. The trim removed 5 bases at V and 2 bases at J, leaving 7 bases unmatched. CDR1 SGHTA and CDR2 FQGNSA come from the germline V gene. The CDR3 covers 16 residues.